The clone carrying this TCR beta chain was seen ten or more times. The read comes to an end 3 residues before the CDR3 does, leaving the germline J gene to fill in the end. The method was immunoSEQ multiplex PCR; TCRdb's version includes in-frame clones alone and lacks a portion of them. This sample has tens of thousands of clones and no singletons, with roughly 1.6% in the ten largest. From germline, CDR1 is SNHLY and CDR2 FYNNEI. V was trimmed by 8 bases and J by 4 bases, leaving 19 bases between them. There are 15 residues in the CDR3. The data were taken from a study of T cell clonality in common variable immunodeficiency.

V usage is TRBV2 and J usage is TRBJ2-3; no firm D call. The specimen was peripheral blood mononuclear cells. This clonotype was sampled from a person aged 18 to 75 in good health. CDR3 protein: CASQKTVDFADTQYF. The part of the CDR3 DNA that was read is TGTGCCAGCCAAAAAACAGTTGATTTCGCAGATACG. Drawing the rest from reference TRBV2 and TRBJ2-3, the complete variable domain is EPEVTQTPSHQVTQMGQEVILRCVPISNHLYFYWYRQILGQKVEFLVSFYNNEISEKSEIFDDQFSVERPDGSNFTLKIRSTKLEDSAMYFCASQKTVDFADTQYFGPGTRLTVL.